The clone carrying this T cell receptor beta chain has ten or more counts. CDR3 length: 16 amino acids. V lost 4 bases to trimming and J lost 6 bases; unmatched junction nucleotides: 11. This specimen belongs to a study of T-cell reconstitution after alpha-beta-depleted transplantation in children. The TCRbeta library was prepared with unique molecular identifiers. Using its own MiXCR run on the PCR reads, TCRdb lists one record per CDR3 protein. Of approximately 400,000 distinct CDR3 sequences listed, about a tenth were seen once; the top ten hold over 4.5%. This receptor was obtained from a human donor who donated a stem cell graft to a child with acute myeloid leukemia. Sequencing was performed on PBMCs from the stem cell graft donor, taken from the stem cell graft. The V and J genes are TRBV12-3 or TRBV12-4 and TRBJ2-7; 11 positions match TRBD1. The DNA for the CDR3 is TGTGCCAGCAGTTCAACGGACAGGGGGCAGCAAGGCGAGCAGTACTTC. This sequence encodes CASSSTDRGQQGEQYF.